This TCR beta chain appears in the sequencing data of a study of radiotherapy plus CTLA-4 blockade in lung cancer. The CDR3 spans 13 residues. Germline V lookup: CDR1 SQVTM, CDR2 ANQGSEA. After removal of 4 bases from V and 5 bases from J, the junction contained 5 bases not matched to a gene. Assay used: immunoSEQ multiplex PCR; TCRdb lists only in-frame clones, some missing. The profile shows 130,000 or so clones, about nine tenths of them singletons. The chain uses TRBV29-1 and TRBJ2-7; 10 bases match TRBD2. This specimen was peripheral blood, taken from a patient treated with radiotherapy plus ipilimumab. This receptor was taken from a human donor with non-small cell lung cancer that progressed on radiotherapy plus ipilimumab. CDR3 sequence: CSVASGSFHEQYF. The CDR3 DNA follows: TGCAGCGTTGCTAGCGGGAGCTTCCACGAGCAGTACTTC.